This T cell receptor beta chain was observed in a study of shared clonotypes between healthy human individuals. Across the whole study: Researchers assigned three CD4 naive, three CD4 memory, two CD8 naive and one CD8 memory plate to each donor.

A few counts support this clone. Additional DNA sequences in this sample encode the identical CDR3. CDR3 size: 15 residues. The germline V and J ends were trimmed by 0 bases and 1 base, with 7 bases remaining between them. CDR1 SGHNT and CDR2 YYREEE come from the germline V gene (reference sequence). Researchers ran the assay at a deep level. The repertoire was sequenced with immunoSEQ multiplex PCR; TCRdb's copy has only in-frame clones and lacks some. The sample consists of about 980,000 clones, over 60% of them appearing once. The sequencing sample was made of memory CD4+ T cells sorted from blood. Subset reported: CD45RA-negative fraction. This chain links TRBV5-4 with TRBJ2-2; D remains ambiguous. This clonotype was obtained from a man aged 18 to 35 in good health. CDR3 in amino acids: CASSLGLQNTGELFF. Here the CDR3 DNA reads TGTGCCAGCAGCTTGGGACTTCAGAACACCGGGGAGCTGTTTTTT. Drawing the rest from reference TRBV5-4 and TRBJ2-2, the complete variable domain is ETGVTQSPTHLIKTRGQQVTLRCSSQSGHNTVSWYQQALGQGPQFIFQYYREEENGRGNFPPRFSGLQFPNYSSELNVNALELDDSALYLCASSLGLQNTGELFFGEGSRLTVL.